Below, 14 T cell receptor beta chains from the same sample are listed, as sequenced in a study of PD-1 blockade in classical Hodgkin lymphoma. Each patient's relapse followed autologous stem cell transplantation, and brentuximab vedotin exposure varied. Here immunoSEQ multiplex PCR was the method, and the copy in TCRdb shows in-frame clones only, minus some. Of 80,000 to 100,000 clones in the sample, roughly 80% were seen once. The sample was peripheral blood mononuclear cells (PBMCs), taken before the second cycle of nivolumab. These TCRs come from a human donor with classical Hodgkin lymphoma.

The rearrangement links TRBV10-2 to TRBJ1-1, with D uncertain. There are 12 residues in the CDR3. Between the trimmed V and J ends, which lost 2 bases and 10 bases, there was a span of 11 bases. Germline V gene data show CDR1 as WSHSY and CDR2 as SAAADI. This CDR3 is CASSEVLRVAFF. Here the CDR3 DNA reads TGCGCCAGCAGTGAGGTCCTGCGGGTAGCTTTCTTT.

This chain uses TRBV20-1 with TRBJ2-1; no clear D. The CDR3 is 11 residues long. Germline V CDR1 and CDR2: DFQATT, SNEGSKA (reference sequence). V lost 4 bases and J 9 bases, leaving 10 bases between the germline ends. The CDR3 nucleotides are TGCAGTGCTACCGCTCCGGGTGAGCAGTTCTTC. Protein sequence: CSATAPGEQFF.

The V and J genes are TRBV10-3 and TRBJ2-1, with 11 bases lining up with TRBD2. Per germline, CDR1 ENHRY and CDR2 SYGVKD. The V segment lost 6 bases and the J segment 5 bases; nucleotides outside the gene matches: 3. The CDR3 covers 14 residues. Here the CDR3 reads CAIRGLAANNEQFF. CDR3 nucleotides: TGTGCCATCAGGGGACTAGCGGCAAACAATGAGCAGTTCTTC.

This clone was seen a few times. The V call is TRBV14, the J call TRBJ2-7; no clear D. Trimming stripped 1 base from V and 6 bases from J, with 10 bases between. CDR1 and CDR2 from the germline V gene are SGHDN and FVKESK. This CDR3 has 13 residues. The CDR3 spells CASSQGARSEQYF. CDR3 nucleotide sequence: TGTGCCAGCAGCCAAGGGGCCCGTTCCGAGCAGTACTTC.

V gene TRBV6-1 combines with J gene TRBJ1-2; D might be TRBD1 (6 bases). CDR1 MNHNS and CDR2 SASEGT come from the germline V gene. The CDR3 consists of 14 residues. V was clipped by 6 bases and J by 4 bases, with 15 bases between them. CDR3 DNA: TGTGCCAGCAGATTAGGACAGCAAGCCTATGGCTACACCTTC. It is translated as CASRLGQQAYGYTF.

Turning to this clone: Other DNA sequences in this sample translate to the same CDR3. The chain couples TRBV18 to TRBJ2-5, with D uncertain. V was cut by 4 bases and J by 3 bases, with 3 bases left in between. Germline loops: CDR1 KGHSH, CDR2 LQKENI. The CDR3 contains 11 residues. CDR3 nucleotides: TGTGCCAGCTCACAGGAAGAGACCCAGTACTTC. It encodes CASSQEETQYF. Looking up the rest from reference TRBV18 and TRBJ2-5 gives the full variable domain: NAGVMQNPRHLVRRRGQEARLRCSPMKGHSHVYWYRQLPEEGLKFMVYLQKENIIDESGMPKERFSAEFPKEGPSILRIQQVVRGDSAAYFCASSQEETQYFGPGTRLLVL.

V gene TRBV19 combines with J gene TRBJ1-4; D is unresolved. V lost 6 bases and J lost 8, with 19 bases in between. The CDR3 spans 15 residues. Germline loops: CDR1 LNHDA, CDR2 SQIVND (reference sequence). Here the CDR3 reads CASSPDPFAREKLFF. The CDR3 DNA reads as TGTGCCAGTAGCCCTGACCCGTTCGCACGGGAAAAACTGTTTTTT.

The J gene is TRBJ2-2, the V gene TRBV28, with 10 positions matching TRBD2. After removal of 4 bases from V and 5 bases from J, the junction contained 10 bases not matched to a gene. CDR1 is MDHEN, CDR2 SYDVKM, per germline. CDR3 size: 17 residues. CDR3 protein: CASSSGALAGVTGELFF. Here the CDR3 DNA reads TGTGCCAGCAGTTCAGGGGCCCTAGCGGGAGTGACCGGGGAGCTGTTTTTT.

This chain connects TRBV18 to TRBJ1-1, with D unclear. The CDR3 sequence is 13 residues long. Germline CDR1 KGHSH, CDR2 LQKENI. Trimming shortened V by 0 bases and J by 1 base, and 3 bases separated the two germline ends. The CDR3 here is CASSPPQNTEAFF. In DNA form, the CDR3 reads TGTGCCAGCTCACCACCTCAGAACACTGAAGCTTTCTTT.

The chain joins TRBV5-1 to TRBJ2-3, with D hard to call. V gave up 4 bases and J gave up 6 bases, with 12 bases separating them. Germline V gives CDR1 SGHRS, CDR2 YFSETQ. The CDR3 has 13 residues. CDR3: CASSHSERDTQYF. CDR3 DNA: TGCGCCAGCAGCCACTCTGAGAGGGATACGCAGTATTTT.

This chain uses TRBV28 with TRBJ2-7; 8 nucleotides align to TRBD1. CDR3 length: 14 amino acids. Trimming removed 5 bases from V and 3 bases from J; junction bases left unmatched: 6. CDR1 is MDHEN, CDR2 SYDVKM, per germline. CDR3 sequence: CASSRRTGNYEQYF. CDR3 bases: TGTGCCAGCAGTCGGAGGACAGGGAACTACGAGCAGTACTTC.

V is TRBV27 and J is TRBJ1-2, with D unresolved. Germline CDR1 reads MNHEY; CDR2 reads SMNVEV (reference sequence). The CDR3 is 13 amino acids. V dropped 2 bases and J dropped 2 bases, with 6 bases sitting between them. The CDR3 here is CASSLDTNYGYTF. Here the CDR3 DNA reads TGTGCCAGCAGTTTAGACACCAACTATGGCTACACCTTC.

The chain combines TRBV10-3 with TRBJ2-2, with 8 bases lining up with TRBD2. V gave up 4 bases and J gave up 5 bases; unmatched junction bases: 9. There are 16 residues in the CDR3. The germline V gene has CDR1 ENHRY and CDR2 SYGVKD. DNA for the CDR3: TGTGCCATCAGTGTCGACGGGAGGGTCATAACCGGGGAGCTGTTTTTT. Translation: CAISVDGRVITGELFF.

The CDR3 reads CASSQGVALGQYF. DNA of the CDR3: TGCGCCAGCAGCCAAGGGGTAGCCCTCGGGCAGTACTTC. The rearrangement joins TRBV4-1 to TRBJ2-7, with unresolved D. Trimming took off 1 base at V and 9 bases at J, with 13 bases between the two ends. There are 13 residues in the CDR3. Germline lookup yields CDR1 MGHRA and CDR2 YSYEKL.